This paragraph reports one T cell receptor beta chain. Germline values: CDR1 SGHTA, CDR2 FQGNSA. With V trimmed by 1 base and J by 4 bases, 7 bases remained unmatched. The CDR3 loop spans 17 amino acids. Data came from immunoSEQ multiplex PCR; TCRdb stores just in-frame clones and leaves some out. This sample yields some 60,000 clones, of which about 81% are seen a single time; 0.8% to 1.2% belongs to the top ten. The data derive from a study of memory CD4+ T cells and cytomegalovirus serostatus. The sort gate was single viable CD3+CD4+CD8-CD45RO+ cells for memory CD4+ T cells. The rearrangement uses TRBV7-2 and TRBJ1-4, with TRBD1 matching over 9 bases. This clonotype originated in an adult in good health and CMV-seronegative. The specimen was memory CD4+ T cells from blood. The CDR3 DNA sequence: TGTGCCAGCAGCTTAGTGCGGGGACAGGGCGTTAATGAAAAACTGTTTTTT. This codes for CASSLVRGQGVNEKLFF. Using reference TRBV7-2 and TRBJ1-4 for the parts outside the CDR3, the full variable domain is GAGVSQSPSNKVTEKGKDVELRCDPISGHTALYWYRQSLGQGLEFLIYFQGNSAPDKSGLPSDRFSAERTGGSVSTLTIQRTQQEDSAVYLCASSLVRGQGVNEKLFFGSGTQLSVL.